The present entry profiles one T cell receptor beta chain with its context. Germline CDR1 SGHTS, CDR2 YDEGEE. The CDR3 totals 13 residues. Deletions cut 9 bases from V and 3 bases from J, with 16 bases between. These data originate in a study of blood T cell repertoires in COVID-19. Repertoires were generated with immunoSEQ multiplex PCR, while TCRdb's copy carries only in-frame clones and drops some. This sample yields around 450,000 clones, of which around 89% are seen a single time; roughly 4% belongs to the top ten. The J gene is TRBJ2-7, the V gene TRBV5-8; D is perhaps TRBD1 (6 bases). The sample comprised peripheral blood. This TCR came from a woman younger than 45 with acute or convalescent COVID-19. CDR3 sequence reads: CANKPRTVYEQYF. CDR3 coding DNA: TGTGCCAATAAACCTCGGACAGTCTACGAGCAGTACTTC. The whole variable domain, filled in from reference TRBV5-8 and TRBJ2-7, reads EAGVTQSPTHLIKTRGQQATLRCSPISGHTSVYWYQQALGLGLQFLLWYDEGEERNRGNFPPRFSGRQFPNYSSELNVNALELEDSALYLCANKPRTVYEQYFGPGTRLTVT.